The 22 T cell receptor beta chains presented below share a single source sample, sequenced in a study of T cell repertoires in cytomegalovirus infection. TCRdb re-called the reads through MiXCR, storing one row per CDR3 protein. Seen here are about 530,000 distinct CDR3 sequences, approximately 26% observed once, and the top ten hold about 12%. The sample taken for sequencing was PBMCs. These receptors were collected from a human donor in good health (CMV status not recorded). Some clones in this sample may be carry-over from other donors' samples.

This clonotype was recorded a few times. This chain uses TRBV19 with TRBJ1-3; D gene unclear. CDR3 size: 15 residues. V dropped 5 bases and J dropped 2 bases, with 13 bases sitting between them. The germline gives CDR1 LNHDA, CDR2 SQIVND (reference sequence). The CDR3 loop is CASSVERDAGNTIYF. CDR3 nucleotides: TGTGCCAGTAGTGTGGAAAGGGATGCTGGAAACACCATATATTTT. The full variable domain, with the rest looked up from reference TRBV19 and TRBJ1-3, is DGGITQSPKYLFRKEGQNVTLSCEQNLNHDAMYWYRQDPGQGLRLIYYSQIVNDFQKGDIAEGYSVSREKKESFPLTVTSAQKNPTAFYLCASSVERDAGNTIYFGEGSWLTVV.

The V and J genes are TRBV18 and TRBJ2-1; 10 bases match TRBD2. The CDR3 totals 17 residues. Per the germline V gene, CDR1 is KGHSH and CDR2 is LQKENI. After removal of 0 bases from V and 6 bases from J, the junction contained 8 bases not matched to a gene. The CDR3: CASSPPASGSFRNEQFF. CDR3 DNA sequence: TGTGCCAGCTCACCACCGGCTAGCGGGAGTTTCCGCAATGAGCAGTTCTTC.

The chain uses TRBV11-2 and TRBJ2-7; TRBD1 matches 9 bases. The ends lost 6 bases at V and 2 bases at J; junction bases unmatched: 5. The germline CDR1 and CDR2 sequences are SGHAT and FQNNGV. The CDR3 consists of 14 residues. CDR3 nucleotide sequence: TGTGCCAGCAGTTGGGGACAGGGACCCTACGAGCAGTACGTC. Protein: CASSWGQGPYEQYV.

This chain joins TRBV7-9 and TRBJ1-3; 9 bases line up with TRBD1. Germline CDR1 is SEHNR and CDR2 is FQNEAQ (reference sequence). V dropped 2 bases and J dropped 3; count of bases not matched to a gene: 5. The CDR3 consists of 16 residues. The CDR3 DNA is TGTGCCAGCAGCTTACAAACAGGGGGCATTGGAAACACCATATATTTT. It specifies CASSLQTGGIGNTIYF.

The chain employs TRBV27 and TRBJ1-5; 7 positions match TRBD1. CDR1 is MNHEY, CDR2 SMNVEV, per germline (reference sequence). The CDR3 totals 13 residues. V lost 6 bases, J lost 7 bases, and 6 bases stayed unmatched. The CDR3 here is CASREGGGQPQHF. CDR3 nucleotide sequence: TGTGCCAGCAGGGAGGGAGGGGGCCAGCCCCAGCATTTT.

This clonotype came up a few times. The rearrangement links TRBV11-3 to TRBJ2-1; 7 bases fit TRBD2. Trimming took 1 base from V and 6 from J; bases not matched to a gene: 9. The CDR3 contains 16 residues. Per the germline V gene, CDR1 is SGHNT and CDR2 is YENEEA. The CDR3 bases are TGTGCCAGCAGCTTAGTTGGCGGGAGCGTAGTCAATGAGCAGTTCTTC. This encodes CASSLVGGSVVNEQFF.

Turning to this clonotype: Given a much more abundant clone one base away, this may be a read error. The genes are TRBV7-2 and TRBJ1-4, with TRBD1 matching over 9 bases. CDR1 and CDR2 (germline): SGHTA, FQGNSA. This CDR3 comprises 14 residues. CDR3 nucleotides: TGTGTCAGCAGCACGGGACAGGGAGGGGAAAAACTGTTTTTT. It specifies CVSSTGQGGEKLFF.

J is TRBJ2-7 and V is TRBV28; unclear D gene. The V end lost 5 bases, the J end lost 5 bases, and 16 bases lay between the germline ends. There are 14 residues in the CDR3. The germline gives CDR1 MDHEN, CDR2 SYDVKM. CDR3 nucleotide sequence: TGTGCCAGCAGTCTGGGAAGGGTGGTAAACGAGCAGTACTTC. Residues: CASSLGRVVNEQYF.

This clonotype was recorded only once. J is TRBJ1-2 and V is TRBV12-3 or TRBV12-4, with D possibly matching TRBD1 (6 bases). The CDR3 is made up of 16 amino acids. Trimming stripped 5 bases from V and 6 bases from J, with 22 bases between. CDR3 sequence (DNA): TGTGCCAGCAGTCTATTTTTTACTGGCAGGGGTGATGGCTACACCTTC. Translation gives CASSLFFTGRGDGYTF.

This clonotype has only a few counts. The V and J genes are TRBV6-2 or TRBV6-3 and TRBJ2-7; D call uncertain. Per the germline V gene, CDR1 is MNHEY and CDR2 is SVGEGT. The CDR3 totals 12 residues. Deletions cut 5 bases from V and 2 bases from J, with 7 bases between. DNA of the CDR3: TGTGCCAGCAGTCAAAACCCCTACGAGCAGTACTTC. This encodes CASSQNPYEQYF.

This clonotype was seen ten or more times. The chain carries TRBV7-2 and TRBJ2-5, with 7 bases matching TRBD2. Germline V lookup: CDR1 SGHTA, CDR2 FQGNSA. V lost 5 bases, J lost 5 bases, and 11 bases stayed unmatched. The CDR3 sequence is 15 residues long. CDR3 in amino acids: CASSAKGGRFETQYF. The DNA for the CDR3 is TGTGCCAGCAGCGCCAAGGGCGGGAGATTTGAGACCCAGTACTTC.

V is TRBV12-3 or TRBV12-4 and J is TRBJ1-1; no definite D call. CDR3 length: 14 amino acids. Between the trimmed V and J ends, which lost 2 bases and 1 base, there was a span of 8 bases. The CDR3 bases are TGTGCCAGCAGTTTAATGGCCTGGAACACTGAAGCTTTCTTT. This translates into CASSLMAWNTEAFF.

This clonotype was detected only a few times. The gene calls are TRBV4-2 and TRBJ2-1, with D maybe TRBD2 (5 bases). Germline CDR1 is LGHNA and CDR2 is YNFKEQ. This CDR3 has 15 residues. V dropped 4 bases and J dropped 8 bases, with 18 bases sitting between them. DNA of the CDR3: TGTGCCAGCAGCCCAAGCCTGCTAGCAAGGGATGAGCAGTTCTTC. Its protein product is CASSPSLLARDEQFF.

This clonotype was seen a few times. V is TRBV7-3 and J is TRBJ2-1; D perhaps matches TRBD2 (7 bases). Per the germline V gene, CDR1 is SGHTA and CDR2 is FQGTGA. The ends were cut back, 1 base at V and 2 bases at J, with 18 bases in the middle. The CDR3 is 18 residues long. The CDR3, as DNA: TGTGCCAGCAGCTTAATGGAGTGGGAGGGGGGCGCCTACAATGAGCAGTTCTTC. Encoded protein: CASSLMEWEGGAYNEQFF.

The chain couples TRBV11-2 to TRBJ1-3, with no clear D. Germline assignment: CDR1 SGHAT and CDR2 FQNNGV. This CDR3 comprises 14 residues. Trimming pared 2 bases from V and 0 bases from J, leaving 5 bases between. CDR3 in amino acids: CASSLTPSGNTIYF. The CDR3 coding sequence is TGTGCCAGCAGCTTAACCCCCTCTGGAAACACCATATATTTT. The entire variable domain, with the rest obtained from reference TRBV11-2 and TRBJ1-3, is as follows: EAGVAQSPRYKIIEKRQSVAFWCNPISGHATLYWYQQILGQGPKLLIQFQNNGVVDDSQLPKDRFSAERLKGVDSTLKIQPAKLEDSAVYLCASSLTPSGNTIYFGEGSWLTVV.

The chain uses TRBV7-9 and TRBJ1-1; TRBD1 matches 7 bases. Trimming at V came to 4 bases and at J to 1 base, leaving 6 bases not matched to a gene. The CDR3 has 15 amino acids. Germline V gene data show CDR1 as SEHNR and CDR2 as FQNEAQ (reference sequence). CDR3 in amino acids: CASSSYRDRNTEAFF. The CDR3 nucleotides read TGTGCCAGCAGCTCTTACCGGGACAGGAACACTGAAGCTTTCTTT.

The chain combines TRBV5-6 with TRBJ1-2; no reliable D call. The CDR3 runs 16 residues. CDR1 is SGHDT and CDR2 is YYEEEE in the germline V gene. The V end was cut by 2 bases, the J end by 0 bases, with 14 bases between. This chain's CDR3 is CASSLISRTPNYGYTF. CDR3 DNA: TGTGCCAGCAGCTTAATTAGCCGGACTCCTAACTATGGCTACACCTTC.

This clonotype occurred many times. The J gene is TRBJ1-5, the V gene TRBV7-2; no reliable D call. This CDR3 comprises 13 residues. Germline V gene sequence: CDR1 SGHTA, CDR2 FQGNSA. V dropped 6 bases and J dropped 5 bases, with 11 bases sitting between them. The DNA for the CDR3 is TGTGCCAGCAGTCCCCTCGTGGATCAGCCCCAGCATTTT. As protein: CASSPLVDQPQHF.

This rearrangement joins TRBV11-2 to TRBJ2-3; 8 bases map to TRBD2. J gave up 1 base and V 4 bases, and 10 bases lay outside the gene matches. Per the germline V gene, CDR1 is SGHAT and CDR2 is FQNNGV. This CDR3 is built from 17 residues. The CDR3: CASSSRGSGVRTDTQYF. DNA of the CDR3: TGTGCCAGCAGCTCCCGGGGTAGCGGGGTCCGCACAGATACGCAGTATTTT.

This clonotype came up once. The rearrangement links TRBV14 to TRBJ1-3; no definite D call. CDR1 SGHDN and CDR2 FVKESK come from the germline V gene. Deletions cut 0 bases from V and 11 bases from J, with 11 bases between. The CDR3 is made up of 13 amino acids. The CDR3 sequence is CASSQEVRVPIYF. DNA for the CDR3: TGTGCCAGCAGCCAAGAGGTCCGGGTCCCCATATATTTT. The variable domain in full, completed from reference TRBV14 and TRBJ1-3, reads EAGVTQFPSHSVIEKGQTVTLRCDPISGHDNLYWYRRVMGKEIKFLLHFVKESKQDESGMPNNRFLAERTGGTYSTLKVQPAELEDSGVYFCASSQEVRVPIYFGEGSWLTVV.

V usage is TRBV30 and J usage is TRBJ1-1, with D possibly being TRBD1 (6 bases). Trimming stripped 6 bases from V and 4 bases from J, with 9 bases between. Germline V gene sequence: CDR1 GTSNPN, CDR2 SVGIG (reference sequence). The CDR3 has 11 amino acids. In DNA, the CDR3 is TGTGCCTGCACAGGGTTCACTGAAGCTTTCTTT. This codes for CACTGFTEAFF.

This clonotype was detected ten times or more. This sequence joins TRBV28 and TRBJ2-1; TRBD2 agrees at 13 bases. V dropped 5 bases and J dropped 1; count of bases not matched to a gene: 11. CDR1 MDHEN and CDR2 SYDVKM come from the germline V gene. The CDR3 has 19 residues. The CDR3 nucleotides are TGTGCCAGCAGTAGGACTAGCGGGAGTCTACGACCGTCCTACAATGAGCAGTTCTTC. This gives the protein CASSRTSGSLRPSYNEQFF.